A selection of T cell receptor beta chains follows, all from one sample in a study of response to subunit inactivated influenza vaccine. From the RT-PCR reads, TCRdb called clonotypes with MiXCR, one entry per CDR3 protein. The sample contains more than 450,000 distinct CDR3 sequences, about 12% of which appear only once. The specimen was PBMCs from blood, collected on the day of vaccination. Receptor source: a man in his forties or fifties who received an inactivated influenza vaccine. The CDR3 runs from the conserved cysteine through the conserved F or W. D genes are given only for firm matches. Only part of the rows carry a size: once, few, many, or a class if the clone is expanded.

v_gene	abundance	j_gene	d_gene	CDR3nt	CDR3aa
TRBV6-5	once	TRBJ1-1	.	TGTGCCAGCAGTTACTCTCTGGGGGCAAATACTGAAGCTTTCTTT	CASSYSLGANTEAFF
TRBV10-3	.	TRBJ1-4	.	TGTGCCATCAGGAACTTGGGTGAAAAACTGTTTTTT	CAIRNLGEKLFF
TRBV6-5	.	TRBJ1-1	.	TGTGCCAGCAGTTACGGGGGGACGGCTGAAGCTTTCTTT	CASSYGGTAEAFF
TRBV4-2	few	TRBJ1-5	.	TGTGCCAGCAGCCAAGATGCAAGCCGTCAGCCCCAGCATTTT	CASSQDASRQPQHF
TRBV2	few	TRBJ2-3	TRBD1	TGTGCCAGCAGTGAGCAGACAGGGGTCCTATTCCGCACAGATACGCAGTATTTT	CASSEQTGVLFRTDTQYF
TRBV20-1	.	TRBJ2-4	.	TGCAGTGCCCCCCTGGGGGGACAAGCAGCCAAAAACATTCAGTACTTC	CSAPLGGQAAKNIQYF
TRBV3-1	few	TRBJ2-7	TRBD1	TGTGCCAGCAGCAGGGACAGTCGCTCCTACGAGCAGTACTTC	CASSRDSRSYEQYF
TRBV12-3/TRBV12-4	many	TRBJ2-2	TRBD2	TGTGCCAGCGGGATAGCGGGAGCCACCGGGGAGCTGTTTTTT	CASGIAGATGELFF
TRBV24-1	few	TRBJ2-5	TRBD1	TGTGCCACCAGTGGAGAAATTGGGACAGGTATAAACCAAGAGACCCAGTACTTC	CATSGEIGTGINQETQYF
TRBV5-6	.	TRBJ2-1	.	TGTGCCAGCAGCTTGGCTGAGGGACACCTCTACTACAATGAGCAGTTCTTC	CASSLAEGHLYYNEQFF
TRBV7-5	.	TRBJ2-2	.	.	CISVPEAPGLAGGLVGELFF
TRBV4-1	.	TRBJ1-3	.	TGCGCCAGCAGCCAGCCCCGGGACGGCGTCTCTGGAAACACCATATATTTT	CASSQPRDGVSGNTIYF
TRBV19	few	TRBJ2-7	TRBD1	TGTGCCAGTAGTAGAGTACCGGGACAGCCCTACGAGCAGTACTTC	CASSRVPGQPYEQYF
TRBV9	few	TRBJ2-1	TRBD1	TGTGCCAGCAGCGTAGATGAGGGGGCTCCCTACAATGAGCAGTTCTTC	CASSVDEGAPYNEQFF
TRBV29-1	few	TRBJ2-1	TRBD2	TGCAGCGTTGAAGACAACGCGATTAGCGGGAGGGAGCAGTTCTTC	CSVEDNAISGREQFF
TRBV21-1	few	TRBJ1-4	.	TGTGCCAGCAGCAAAGGACAGGGTACTGGAGATAGGCGGTTAACAACTAATGAAAAACTGTTTTTT	CASSKGQGTGDRRLTTNEKLFF
TRBV3-1	.	TRBJ2-2	TRBD2	TGTGCCAGCCGGGGGGGCGTTACCGGGGAGCTGTTTTTT	CASRGGVTGELFF
TRBV15	many	TRBJ1-2	.	TGTGCCACCAGCGAGGGAGCGGGTGGCTACACCTTC	CATSEGAGGYTF
TRBV5-1	many	TRBJ2-4	.	TGCGCCAGCAGCTTGGCCGAAATTGGTTCGGGGGCCTCGATAGCCAAAAACATTCAGTACTTC	CASSLAEIGSGASIAKNIQYF
TRBV3-1	few	TRBJ2-6	TRBD2	TGTGCCAGCAGCCAAGAGGGACTAGTTTCCGGGGCCAACGTCCTGACTTTC	CASSQEGLVSGANVLTF
TRBV15	.	TRBJ1-5	.	TGTGCCACCAGCAGAGATGTATGGGGGAATCAGCCCCAGCATTTT	CATSRDVWGNQPQHF
TRBV11-2	.	TRBJ2-2	.	TGTGCCAGCAGCCCGGTAGGACGGAAACCGAACACCGGGGTGCTGTTTTTT	CASSPVGRKPNTGVLFF
TRBV20-1	.	TRBJ2-1	.	TGCAGTGCCGAACTTAGCGCGAGTGTAGATGAGCAGTTCTTC	CSAELSASVDEQFF
TRBV7-2	.	TRBJ1-6	TRBD1	TGTGCCAGCAGCATTCGGGACAGGGGAGGGTCACCCCTCCACTTT	CASSIRDRGGSPLHF
TRBV29-1	few	TRBJ1-3	.	TGCAGCGTTGAAGAATGGGCAGGTCCCAGCTCTGGAAACACCATATATTTT	CSVEEWAGPSSGNTIYF
TRBV7-8	.	TRBJ2-7	.	TGTGCCAGCAGCCCCGGGGGAGGGGGCGAGCAGTACTTC	CASSPGGGGEQYF
TRBV5-1	many	TRBJ2-5	.	TGCGCCAGCAGCTTGTTCCCCGGGGAGACCCAGTACTTC	CASSLFPGETQYF
TRBV20-1	few	TRBJ2-1	.	TGCAGTGCTCCCGTACAGGGATCCTACAATGAGCAGTTCTTC	CSAPVQGSYNEQFF
TRBV18	.	TRBJ1-1	TRBD1	TGTGCCAGCTCGGGACAGTCGAACACTGAAGCTTTCTTT	CASSGQSNTEAFF
TRBV12-3/TRBV12-4	many	TRBJ1-2	.	TGTGCCAGCAGTTCCCAACAGGGTGGCTACACCTTC	CASSSQQGGYTF
TRBV29-1	.	TRBJ2-1	.	TGCAGCGTCGCTCCCAGGAGCTCCTACAATGAGCAGTTCTTC	CSVAPRSSYNEQFF
TRBV4-1	few	TRBJ2-5	TRBD1	TGCGCCAGCAGCCAGGATGGACAGGGGGCTCGGATTGAGACCCAGTACTTC	CASSQDGQGARIETQYF
TRBV2	few	TRBJ1-1	TRBD1	TGTGCCAGCAGCGCTAGGACAGGGGGGAACACTGAAGCTTTCTTT	CASSARTGGNTEAFF
TRBV5-1	.	TRBJ2-7	.	TGCGCCAGCAGCTTGACAGGGGGGGTGTCCTACGAGCAGTACTTC	CASSLTGGVSYEQYF
TRBV15	many	TRBJ2-7	.	TGTGCCACCAGCAGAGAGAGGGTGGGGTCCTACGAGCAGTACTTC	CATSRERVGSYEQYF
TRBV11-2	.	TRBJ2-7	.	TGTGCCAGCAGCTTCGCGGACGGCTCCTACGAGCAGTACTTC	CASSFADGSYEQYF
TRBV29-1	few	TRBJ2-2	.	TGCAGCGTTGAAGACGGACTATCGAACACCGGGGAGCTGTTTTTT	CSVEDGLSNTGELFF
TRBV19	few	TRBJ2-4	.	TGTGCCAGTAGTATAGTGACCCCGGGAAGGGACAAAAACATTCAGTACTTC	CASSIVTPGRDKNIQYF
TRBV4-3	few	TRBJ1-1	.	TGCGCCAGCAGCCAAGATGTAGGGGTGGGCACTGAAGCTTTCTTT	CASSQDVGVGTEAFF
TRBV5-4	.	TRBJ1-4	.	TGTGCCAGCAGCAATCAGGGACTGAATGAAAAACTGTTTTTT	CASSNQGLNEKLFF
TRBV12-3/TRBV12-4	.	TRBJ2-6	.	TGTGCCAGCAGTTTTCGTTCAGGCCTCGGTGGAGGGGCCAACGTCCTGACTTTC	CASSFRSGLGGGANVLTF
TRBV9	many	TRBJ2-1	.	TGTGCCAGCAGTGCTATTTCTAGGGTGAATGAGCAGTTCTTC	CASSAISRVNEQFF
TRBV24-1	few	TRBJ1-2	.	TGTGCCACCAGTGTTGGGGACTCTGGCTACACCTTC	CATSVGDSGYTF
TRBV6-2/TRBV6-3	few	TRBJ2-3	.	TGTGCCAGCAGTTACCGGGACATCAGCACAGATACGCAGTATTTT	CASSYRDISTDTQYF
TRBV3-1	once	TRBJ2-5	TRBD2	TGTGCCAGCAGCGACCGTCCGGGGGGTCAAGAGACCCAGTACTTC	CASSDRPGGQETQYF
TRBV4-1	few	TRBJ2-7	TRBD2	TGCGCCAGCAGCCAAGGTCAACTAGCGGGGAGCGAGCAGTACTTC	CASSQGQLAGSEQYF
TRBV20-1	.	TRBJ2-7	.	TGCAGTGCGTTTAGCAAATACGAGCAGTACTTC	CSAFSKYEQYF
TRBV7-3	.	TRBJ2-1	.	TGTGCCAGCAGCTTAGGCAGGGGCGCAAGGTACAATGAGCAGTTCTTC	CASSLGRGARYNEQFF
TRBV6-5	many	TRBJ2-5	TRBD2	TGTGCCAGCAGTTACTCCGGGACTAGCGGACAAGAGACCCAGTACTTC	CASSYSGTSGQETQYF
TRBV27	.	TRBJ2-3	.	TGTGCCAGCATGAAAGAGTTCCCACGTACGCAGTATTTT	CASMKEFPRTQYF
TRBV29-1	many	TRBJ2-1	.	TGCAGCGTTGAAGACCACATCAGGGGACCCTACAATGAGCAGTTCTTC	CSVEDHIRGPYNEQFF
TRBV5-1	.	TRBJ2-3	TRBD2	TGCGCCAGCAGCTTGGCCCAGCGGGGGGCCACCTACACAGATACGCAGTATTTT	CASSLAQRGATYTDTQYF
TRBV20-1	many	TRBJ1-2	TRBD1	TGCAGTGCTAGTTCGGACAGGGCTAACTATGGCTACACCTTC	CSASSDRANYGYTF
TRBV5-1	many	TRBJ2-2	TRBD2	TGCGCCAGCAGCTTACTAGCGTCGAACACCGGGGAGCTGTTTTTT	CASSLLASNTGELFF
TRBV28	few	TRBJ2-4	.	TGTGCCAGCAGGGGGGGAGGTGTCAAAAACATTCAGTACTTC	CASRGGGVKNIQYF